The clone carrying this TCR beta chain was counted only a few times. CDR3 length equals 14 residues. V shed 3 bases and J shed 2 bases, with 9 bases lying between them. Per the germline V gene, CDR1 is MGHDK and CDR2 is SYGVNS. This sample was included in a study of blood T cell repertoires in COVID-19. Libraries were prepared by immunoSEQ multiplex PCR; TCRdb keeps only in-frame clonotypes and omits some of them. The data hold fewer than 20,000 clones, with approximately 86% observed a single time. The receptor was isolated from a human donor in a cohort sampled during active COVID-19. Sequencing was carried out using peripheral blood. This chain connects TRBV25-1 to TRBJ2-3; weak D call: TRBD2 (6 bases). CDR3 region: CASSEGEDTDTQYF. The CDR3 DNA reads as TGTGCCAGCAGTGAGGGGGAGGACACAGATACGCAGTATTTT. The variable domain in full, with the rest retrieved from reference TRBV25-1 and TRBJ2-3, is EADIYQTPRYLVIGTGKKITLECSQTMGHDKMYWYQQDPGMELHLIHYSYGVNSTEKGDLSSESTVSRIRTEHFPLTLESARPSHTSQYLCASSEGEDTDTQYFGPGTRLTVL.